A selection of T cell receptor beta chains follows, all from one sample in a study of blood T cell repertoires in COVID-19. Only in-frame clones appear in the TCRdb table, and some are missing; sequencing was by immunoSEQ multiplex PCR. The repertoire has 240,000 or so clones, over 80% of them found once; the top ten carry about 1.9%. The specimen sequenced was peripheral blood. All receptors come from a man aged 30 to 39 who had recovered from COVID-19. Each CDR3 is given without its conserved first and last residue.

J	V	CDR3
TRBJ1-2	TRBV2	ASRVTGNYGYT
TRBJ2-3	TRBV29-1	SVRPNRGWNTDTQY
TRBJ2-1	TRBV2	ASSENYNNEQF
TRBJ1-3	TRBV5-1	ASRAISGNTIY
TRBJ1-3	TRBV13	ASSSWTGVVGNTIY
TRBJ1-5	TRBV5-8	ASSLELGQGISQPQH
TRBJ1-4	TRBV28	ASSPRRMGLGEKLF
TRBJ2-3	TRBV2	ASSESGGWDTQY
TRBJ2-1	TRBV7-6	ASSPRGTSGGDYNEQF
TRBJ1-4	TRBV2	ASRLGVTNEKLF
TRBJ1-1	TRBV5-4	ASSRRPGRGLTEAF
TRBJ2-5	TRBV11-2	ASRGETQY
TRBJ2-5	TRBV5-1	ASSPGPGGVKTQY
TRBJ2-7	TRBV4-1	ASSQGGSSYEQY
TRBJ1-2	TRBV24-1	ATSDLTGVGYT
TRBJ2-5	TRBV4-1	ASSPQGFQETQY
TRBJ2-3	TRBV19	ASSGGTAATDTQY
TRBJ2-5	TRBV7-2	ASSLRPGPSGETQY
TRBJ1-2	TRBV6-5	ASSYSAGMTYGYT
TRBJ2-1	TRBV6-5	ASRTGTSSNEQF
TRBJ1-6	TRBV4-1	ASSQSIPGRGHSPLH
TRBJ2-3	TRBV7-9	ASAPTGTDTQY
TRBJ1-5	TRBV18	ASSQGDSNQPQH
TRBJ2-2	TRBV3-1/TRBV3-2	ASSQGAPGGGAIGELF
TRBJ2-5	TRBV28	ASRDRGLGAKETQY